This TCR beta chain was captured by sequencing in a study of cytomegalovirus exposure and HLA in healthy donors. Trimming removed 2 bases at V and 4 bases at J, with 12 bases between. Looked up from germline, CDR1 is SGHRS and CDR2 is YFSETQ. The CDR3 contains 14 residues. Use of 60 Vbeta and 13 Jbeta primers characterized the PCR. Here immunoSEQ multiplex PCR was the method, and the copy in TCRdb shows in-frame clones only, minus some. The table lists around 64,000 clones. Sequenced material: PBMCs. The chain has TRBV5-1 and TRBJ1-2; tentative D call: TRBD1 (5 bases). The TCR comes from a female donor in good health and CMV-seropositive. This CDR3 is CASSFGGQSYGYTF. CDR3 in DNA: TGCGCCAGCAGCTTCGGGGGTCAGAGCTATGGCTACACCTTC.